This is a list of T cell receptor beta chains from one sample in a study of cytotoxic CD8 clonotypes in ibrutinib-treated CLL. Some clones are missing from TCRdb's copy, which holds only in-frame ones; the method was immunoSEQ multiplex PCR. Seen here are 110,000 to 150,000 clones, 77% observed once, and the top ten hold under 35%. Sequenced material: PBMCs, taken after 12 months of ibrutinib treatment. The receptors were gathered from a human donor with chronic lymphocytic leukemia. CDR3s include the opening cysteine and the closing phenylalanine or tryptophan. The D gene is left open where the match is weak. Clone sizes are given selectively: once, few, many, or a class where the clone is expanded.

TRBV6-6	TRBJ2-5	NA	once	TGTGCCAGCAGTTACCCCCAGGGTCTCCAAGAGACCCAGTACTTC	CASSYPQGLQETQYF
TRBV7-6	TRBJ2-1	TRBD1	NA	TGTGCCAGCAGCCCTTGGACAGGGAACGACAATGAGCAGTTCTTC	CASSPWTGNDNEQFF
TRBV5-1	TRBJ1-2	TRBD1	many	TGCGCCAGCAGCCCTGGGACAGGGGAAGGCTACACCTTC	CASSPGTGEGYTF
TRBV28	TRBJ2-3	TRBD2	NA	TGTGCCAGCAGTTTATGGGAGCGGGAGGGCAGACAAGATACGCAGTATTTT	CASSLWEREGRQDTQYF
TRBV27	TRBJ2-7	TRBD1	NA	TGTGCCAGCAGACAGGGGTTCGACGAGCAGTACTTC	CASRQGFDEQYF
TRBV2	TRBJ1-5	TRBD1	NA	TGTGCCAGCAGCGGACAGGGGGGGAACCAGCCCCAGCATTTT	CASSGQGGNQPQHF
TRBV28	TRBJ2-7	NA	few	TGTGCCAGCAGTTTAGAGTCATCGTCCTACGAGCAGTACTTC	CASSLESSSYEQYF
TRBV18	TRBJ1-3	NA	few	TGTGCCAGCTCACGGGGCGCAAGCTCTGGAAACACCATATATTTT	CASSRGASSGNTIYF
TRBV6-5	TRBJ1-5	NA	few	TGTGCCAGCAGAAGACAGGCCCACAATCAGCCCCAGCATTTT	CASRRQAHNQPQHF
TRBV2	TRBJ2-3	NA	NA	TGTGCCAGCAATGGGTGGCTCACAGATACGCAGTATTTT	CASNGWLTDTQYF
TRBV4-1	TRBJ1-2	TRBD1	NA	TGCGCCAGCAGCCAGGCCGGGACAGGGATCATGGCCTTC	CASSQAGTGIMAF